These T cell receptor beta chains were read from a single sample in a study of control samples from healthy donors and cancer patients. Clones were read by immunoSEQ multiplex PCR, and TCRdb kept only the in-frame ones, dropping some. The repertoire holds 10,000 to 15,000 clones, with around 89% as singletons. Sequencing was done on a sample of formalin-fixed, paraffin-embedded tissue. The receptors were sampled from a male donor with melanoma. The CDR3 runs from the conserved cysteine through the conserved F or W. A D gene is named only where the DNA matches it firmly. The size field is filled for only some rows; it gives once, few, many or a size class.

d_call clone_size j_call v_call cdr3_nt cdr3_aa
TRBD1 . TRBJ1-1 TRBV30 TGTGCCTGCTTTCCGGGACAGGGTTTAAGGTGGACTGAAGCTTTCTTT CACFPGQGLRWTEAFF
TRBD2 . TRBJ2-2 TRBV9 TGTGCCAGCAGCGTAGAGGCGGGAGCTTCGTCCGGGGAGCTGTTTTTT CASSVEAGASSGELFF
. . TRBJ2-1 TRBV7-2 TGTGCCAGCAGCTTTAAGTCCTACAATGAGCAGTTCTTC CASSFKSYNEQFF
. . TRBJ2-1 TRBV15 TGTGCCACCAGCAGAGATCCGGGGGTATACAATGAGCAGTTCTTC CATSRDPGVYNEQFF
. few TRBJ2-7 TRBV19 TGTGCCAGTAGTACTTCAGCCTACCGGACCGGAGGCAACGAGCAGTACTTC CASSTSAYRTGGNEQYF
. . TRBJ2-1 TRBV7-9 TGTGCCAGCAGCCATTTGGAGGGGGACGGTGAGCAGTTCTTC CASSHLEGDGEQFF
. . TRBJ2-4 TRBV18 TGTGCCAGCTCGTTCCTGGCGGGATCGGGGACGGCCAAAAACATTCAGTACTTC CASSFLAGSGTAKNIQYF
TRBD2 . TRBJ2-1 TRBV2 TGTGCCAGCAGTCGGACTAGTGGGACGTATGAGCAGTTCTTC CASSRTSGTYEQFF
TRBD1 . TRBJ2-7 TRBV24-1 TGTGCCACCAGTGATCGAGGACAGGGCCCACTAATTTACTACGAGCAGTACTTC CATSDRGQGPLIYYEQYF
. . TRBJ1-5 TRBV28 TGTGCCAGCAGTTTATACGGAGGGATTAGCAATCAGCCCCAGCATTTT CASSLYGGISNQPQHF
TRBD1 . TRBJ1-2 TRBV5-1 TGCGCCAGCAGCACGACAGGGGCGAGCAACTATGGCTACACCTTC CASSTTGASNYGYTF
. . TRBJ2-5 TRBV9 TGTGCCAGCAGCGTAGCTAATCGTGAGACCCAGTACTTC CASSVANRETQYF
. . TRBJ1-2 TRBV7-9 TGTGCCAGCAGCTTAAAGGGGAACTATGGCTACACCTTC CASSLKGNYGYTF
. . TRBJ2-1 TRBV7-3 TGTGCCAGCAGCTATGATCTAGCTGGCTACAATGAGCAGTTCTTC CASSYDLAGYNEQFF
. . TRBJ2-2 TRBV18 TGTGCCAGCTCGACGTACAGGGTTAACACCGGGGAGCTGTTTTTT CASSTYRVNTGELFF
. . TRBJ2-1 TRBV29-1 TGCAGCGCCCCGGGTCAAGGCAATGAGCAGTTCTTC CSAPGQGNEQFF
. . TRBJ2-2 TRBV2 TGTGCCAGCAGTGTGACACGGGGGGAGCTGTTTTTT CASSVTRGELFF
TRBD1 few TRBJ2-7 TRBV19 TGTGCCAGTAGTGGGGACAGGTCCGGCGAGCAGTACTTC CASSGDRSGEQYF
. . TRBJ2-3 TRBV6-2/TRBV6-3 TGTGCCAGCAGTTACTCGAGGGGGGAGGGCACAGATACGCAGTATTTT CASSYSRGEGTDTQYF
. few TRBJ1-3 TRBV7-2 TGTGCCAGCAGCCGGTTGGGGGGGAACGGAAACACCATATATTTT CASSRLGGNGNTIYF
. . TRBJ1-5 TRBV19 TGTGCCAGTAGTATTAGGGACGGCTATAGCAATCAGCCCCAGCATTTT CASSIRDGYSNQPQHF
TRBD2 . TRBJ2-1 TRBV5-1 TGCGCCAGCAGCTTGGCCTTGGTGCGGGAGCGGGATGAGCAGTTCTTC CASSLALVRERDEQFF
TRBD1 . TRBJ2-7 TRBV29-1 TGCAGCGTTGAAGGCGTACCGGGACAGGGCTCCGAGCAGTACTTC CSVEGVPGQGSEQYF
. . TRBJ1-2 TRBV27 TGTGCCAGCAGTTCCACGGACGGCCGAACAGGGGGCTACACCTTC CASSSTDGRTGGYTF
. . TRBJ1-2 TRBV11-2 TGTGCCAGCAGCTTATCAAGCGGGGCAGGCCAGACCTATGGCTACACCTTC CASSLSSGAGQTYGYTF
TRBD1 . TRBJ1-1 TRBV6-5 TGTGCCAGCAGCGGACAGGGGAACACTGAAGCTTTCTTT CASSGQGNTEAFF
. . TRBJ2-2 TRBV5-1 TGCGCCAGCACCTCAGCTGTGAACACCGGGGAGCTGTTTTTT CASTSAVNTGELFF